This T cell receptor (beta chain) was captured in a study of cytomegalovirus exposure and HLA in healthy donors. Study background: The Caucasian-associated ancestry cluster held over 65% of around 380 genotyped donors. Study results and caveats: DRB1 showed the most TCR associations and HLA-C the fewest in a later analysis, as rates varied by HLA locus.

Germline CDR1 SGHRS, CDR2 YFSETQ. The CDR3 runs 14 residues. With 4 bases removed from V and 2 bases from J, the gap between germline ends came to 9 bases. The sample holds one count of this clone. Its antigen is not known. PCR primers comprised 60 Vbeta and 13 Jbeta primers. Here immunoSEQ multiplex PCR was the method, and the copy in TCRdb shows in-frame clones only, minus some. The data contain approximately 140,000 clones, about 75% of them singletons. The chain has TRBV5-1 and TRBJ2-2; D gene ambiguous. Sequencing used PBMCs. The source is a man younger than 35 in good health and CMV-seronegative. CDR3 sequence: CASSMIVNTGELFF. Written as DNA, the CDR3 is TGCGCCAGCAGCATGATAGTTAACACCGGGGAGCTGTTTTTT.